The T cell receptor beta chain described here comes from a study of cytomegalovirus exposure and HLA in healthy donors. Notes on the study in general: High specificity and sensitivity for cytomegalovirus status were reported for the classifier.

PCR amplification relied on 60 Vbeta primers (plus 13 Jbeta primers). The data were produced by immunoSEQ multiplex PCR, yet TCRdb's version contains in-frame clones alone and is incomplete. The sample contains approximately 140,000 clones, around 80% of which appear only once. A note on this clone: No antigen is known for it.

Material for sequencing was PBMCs. This sequence was found in a boy between 2 and 10 years old in good health and CMV-seronegative.

The CDR3 DNA reads TGTGCCAGCAGCTTGGACGGCCTAGCGGGGGGGCCAGATACGCAGTATTTT. This sequence encodes CASSLDGLAGGPDTQYF. This rearrangement joins TRBV5-6 to TRBJ2-3, with TRBD2 identical over 12 bases. This CDR3 is built from 17 residues. The ends lost 0 bases at V and 4 bases at J; junction bases unmatched: 6. Per germline, CDR1 SGHDT and CDR2 YYEEEE.